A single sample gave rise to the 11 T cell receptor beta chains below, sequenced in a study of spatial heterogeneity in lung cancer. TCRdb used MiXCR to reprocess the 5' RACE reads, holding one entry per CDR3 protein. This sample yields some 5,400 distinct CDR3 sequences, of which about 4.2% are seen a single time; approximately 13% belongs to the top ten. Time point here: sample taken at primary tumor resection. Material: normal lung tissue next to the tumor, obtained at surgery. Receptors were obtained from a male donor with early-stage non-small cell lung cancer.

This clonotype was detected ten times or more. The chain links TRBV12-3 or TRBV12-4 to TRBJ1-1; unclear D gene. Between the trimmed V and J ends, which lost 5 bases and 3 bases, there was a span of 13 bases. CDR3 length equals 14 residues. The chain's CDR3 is CASSPRGLDTEAFF. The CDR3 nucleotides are TGTGCCAGCAGTCCTCGAGGGTTGGACACTGAAGCTTTCTTT.

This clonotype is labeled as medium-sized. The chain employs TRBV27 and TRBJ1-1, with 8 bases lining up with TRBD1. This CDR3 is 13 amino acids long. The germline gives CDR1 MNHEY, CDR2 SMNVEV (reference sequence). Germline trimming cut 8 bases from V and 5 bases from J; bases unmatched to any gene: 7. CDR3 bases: TGTGCCAGCGAAGGACAGGGTGCAACTGAAGCTTTCTTT. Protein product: CASEGQGATEAFF.

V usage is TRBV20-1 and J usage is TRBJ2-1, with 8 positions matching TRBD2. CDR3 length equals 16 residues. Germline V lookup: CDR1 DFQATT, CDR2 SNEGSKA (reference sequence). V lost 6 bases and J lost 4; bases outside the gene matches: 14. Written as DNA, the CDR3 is TGCAGTGCGAGCCCCACTATAGCGGGACGTTACAATGAGCAGTTCTTC. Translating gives CSASPTIAGRYNEQFF.

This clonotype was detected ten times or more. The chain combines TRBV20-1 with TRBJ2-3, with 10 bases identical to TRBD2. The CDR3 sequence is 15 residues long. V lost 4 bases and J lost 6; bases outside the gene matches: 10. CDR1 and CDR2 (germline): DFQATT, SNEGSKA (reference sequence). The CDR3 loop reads CSAKVAGGRPDTQYF. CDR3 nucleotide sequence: TGCAGTGCTAAGGTAGCGGGAGGCCGTCCGGATACGCAGTATTTT.

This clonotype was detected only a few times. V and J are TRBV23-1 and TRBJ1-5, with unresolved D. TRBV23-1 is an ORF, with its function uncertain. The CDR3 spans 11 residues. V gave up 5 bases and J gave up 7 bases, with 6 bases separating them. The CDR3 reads CASSSFQPQHF. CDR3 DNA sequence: TGCGCCAGCAGTTCATTCCAGCCCCAGCATTTT.

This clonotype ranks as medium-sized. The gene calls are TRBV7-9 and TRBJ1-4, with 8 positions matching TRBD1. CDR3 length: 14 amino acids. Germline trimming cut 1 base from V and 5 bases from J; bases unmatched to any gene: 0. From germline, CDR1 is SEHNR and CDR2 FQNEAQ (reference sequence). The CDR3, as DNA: TGTGCCAGCAGCTTAGGGGACAGGAATGAAAAACTGTTTTTT. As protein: CASSLGDRNEKLFF.

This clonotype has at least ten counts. The CDR3 DNA reads TGCAGTGCTAGCGGGGGCCTAACCTACGAGCAGTACTTC. Protein product: CSASGGLTYEQYF. This rearrangement joins TRBV20-1 to TRBJ2-7; D may be TRBD1 or TRBD2 (6 bases each). Germline values: CDR1 DFQATT, CDR2 SNEGSKA (reference sequence). The CDR3 consists of 13 residues. With 3 bases removed from V and 2 bases from J, the gap between germline ends came to 11 bases.

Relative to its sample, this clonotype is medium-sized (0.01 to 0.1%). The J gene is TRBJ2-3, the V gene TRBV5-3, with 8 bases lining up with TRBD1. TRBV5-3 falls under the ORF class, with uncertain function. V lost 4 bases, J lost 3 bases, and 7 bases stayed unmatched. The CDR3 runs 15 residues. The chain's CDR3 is CARSPDRGSTDTQYF. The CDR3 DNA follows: TGTGCCAGAAGCCCCGACAGGGGATCGACAGATACGCAGTATTTT.

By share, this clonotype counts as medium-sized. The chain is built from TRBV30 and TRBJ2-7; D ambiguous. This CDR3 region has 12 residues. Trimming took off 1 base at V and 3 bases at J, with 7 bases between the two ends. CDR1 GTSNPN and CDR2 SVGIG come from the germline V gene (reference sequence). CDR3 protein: CAWSGRFYEQYF. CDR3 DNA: TGTGCCTGGAGTGGAAGGTTCTACGAGCAGTACTTC.

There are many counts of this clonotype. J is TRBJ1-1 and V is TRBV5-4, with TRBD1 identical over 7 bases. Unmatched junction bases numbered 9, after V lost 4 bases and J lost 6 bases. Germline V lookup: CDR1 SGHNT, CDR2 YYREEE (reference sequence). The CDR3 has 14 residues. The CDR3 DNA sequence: TGTGCCAGCAGCGCAGATACAGGGGCGGCTGAAGCTTTCTTT. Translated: CASSADTGAAEAFF.

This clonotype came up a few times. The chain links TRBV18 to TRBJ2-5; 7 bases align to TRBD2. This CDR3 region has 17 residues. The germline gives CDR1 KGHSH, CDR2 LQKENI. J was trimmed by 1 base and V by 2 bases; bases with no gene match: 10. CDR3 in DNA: TGTGCCAGCTCACCAGCCTCTCTAGCGGCCCGCCAAGAGACCCAGTACTTC. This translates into CASSPASLAARQETQYF. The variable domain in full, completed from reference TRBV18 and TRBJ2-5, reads NAGVMQNPRHLVRRRGQEARLRCSPMKGHSHVYWYRQLPEEGLKFMVYLQKENIIDESGMPKERFSAEFPKEGPSILRIQQVVRGDSAAYFCASSPASLAARQETQYFGPGTRLLVL.